These 21 T cell receptor beta chains were sequenced from one sample in a study of graft-versus-host responses after intestinal transplantation. TCRdb keeps only in-frame clones here, not all; method: immunoSEQ multiplex PCR. The repertoire includes about 90,000 clones, less than 95% of them detected once, and just under 0.35% sits in the top ten. These TCRs' antigens remain unknown. The sample was unstimulated CD4+ T cells sorted from spleen or lymph node cells, taken before transplant. These receptors came from a human donor who was the organ donor for an intestinal transplant.

This chain links TRBV6-5 with TRBJ2-5; D gene uncertain. The CDR3 has 11 residues. Trimming cost V 4 bases and J 7 bases, with 7 bases left between them. Per germline, CDR1 MNHEY and CDR2 SVGAGI. CDR3 sequence (DNA): TGTGCCAGCAGTTGGTCCGGGACCCAGTACTTC. Translating it yields CASSWSGTQYF.

J is TRBJ2-1 and V is TRBV5-1; 7 bases agree with TRBD2. V lost 2 bases, J lost 0 bases, and 5 bases stayed unmatched. Per germline, CDR1 SGHRS and CDR2 YFSETQ. The CDR3 totals 16 residues. The CDR3 reads CASSLRGDTSYNEQFF. The CDR3 DNA reads as TGCGCCAGCAGCTTACGGGGGGATACCTCCTACAATGAGCAGTTCTTC.

This clone was observed once. The chain links TRBV5-1 to TRBJ2-5; 9 nucleotides line up with TRBD2. CDR3 size: 12 residues. V lost 7 bases, J lost 13 bases, and 11 bases stayed unmatched. Germline assignment: CDR1 SGHRS and CDR2 YFSETQ. CDR3 sequence (DNA): TGCGCCAGCGCGGGGACTAGCACGACGTGGTACTTC. This sequence encodes CASAGTSTTWYF.

This clone was seen just once. The chain carries TRBV19 and TRBJ1-5; the match to TRBD1 covers 8 bases. The J segment lost 7 bases and the V segment lost 4 bases, leaving 3 bases of the junction unmatched. The CDR3 runs 13 residues. The germline V gene encodes CDR1 LNHDA and CDR2 SQIVND (reference sequence). Here the CDR3 reads CASSNRGVQPQHF. The CDR3, as DNA: TGTGCCAGTAGTAACAGGGGGGTACAGCCCCAGCATTTT. The complete variable domain, with remaining parts taken from reference TRBV19 and TRBJ1-5, reads DGGITQSPKYLFRKEGQNVTLSCEQNLNHDAMYWYRQDPGQGLRLIYYSQIVNDFQKGDIAEGYSVSREKKESFPLTVTSAQKNPTAFYLCASSNRGVQPQHFGDGTRLSIL.

This clone was seen once. The CDR3 bases are TGTGCCAGCAGTCGCAAACAGGGGAACTATGGCTACACCTTC. It specifies CASSRKQGNYGYTF. The V call is TRBV6-5, the J call TRBJ1-2, with 7 nucleotides matching TRBD1. Germline V gene data show CDR1 as MNHEY and CDR2 as SVGAGI. V shed 5 bases, J shed 2 bases, and the junction held 5 bases outside the gene matches. The CDR3 is 14 amino acids.

V usage is TRBV6-1 and J usage is TRBJ1-3; D is perhaps TRBD1 (5 bases). Germline V lookup: CDR1 MNHNS, CDR2 SASEGT. Trimming took off 4 bases at V and 6 bases at J, with 10 bases between the two ends. The CDR3 loop spans 13 amino acids. This CDR3 reads CASSAGGKNTIYF. The CDR3 DNA is TGTGCCAGCAGTGCGGGGGGGAAAAACACCATATATTTT.

The V call is TRBV19, the J call TRBJ1-2, with a tentative D call TRBD1 (6 bases). The germline V gene has CDR1 LNHDA and CDR2 SQIVND (reference sequence). CDR3 length: 15 amino acids. Trimming removed 7 bases from V and 2 bases from J, with 17 bases in between. The CDR3 coding sequence is TGTGCCAGTAACCTCGACGGGACACCAAACTATGGCTACACCTTC. Encoded protein: CASNLDGTPNYGYTF.

The CDR3 is CASISGGSYNEQFF. The CDR3 DNA sequence: TGTGCCAGCATTTCGGGGGGCTCCTACAATGAGCAGTTCTTC. The rearrangement uses TRBV2 and TRBJ2-1, with TRBD2 identical over 7 bases. CDR3 length equals 14 residues. The germline V gene has CDR1 SNHLY and CDR2 FYNNEI. After removal of 7 bases from V and 0 bases from J, the junction contained 3 bases not matched to a gene.

The rearrangement links TRBV4-2 to TRBJ2-5; D unresolved. The V and J ends lost 0 bases and 3 bases respectively, with 11 bases between them. The CDR3 has 15 residues. The germline gives CDR1 LGHNA, CDR2 YNFKEQ. The CDR3 region is CASSQEMRPEETQYF. CDR3 DNA sequence: TGTGCCAGCAGCCAAGAGATGCGGCCTGAAGAGACCCAGTACTTC.

In DNA, the CDR3 is TGTGCTAGTGGCCCCCGAGGGAACACTGAAGCTTTCTTT. Its translation: CASGPRGNTEAFF. V and J are TRBV12-5 and TRBJ1-1, with D uncertain. CDR1 is LGHNT and CDR2 is FRNRAP in the germline V gene. Trimming cost V 6 bases and J 1 base, with 9 bases left between them. The CDR3 runs to 13 residues.

V and J are TRBV19 and TRBJ2-3; 8 bases match TRBD2. The CDR3 covers 15 residues. CDR1 and CDR2 from the germline V gene are LNHDA and SQIVND (reference sequence). Trimming took 5 bases from V and 2 from J; bases not matched to a gene: 6. The CDR3 coding sequence is TGTGCCAGTAGTCTTAGACTAGCGCACACAGATACGCAGTATTTT. Translating gives CASSLRLAHTDTQYF.

There are a few counts of this clone. This sequence joins TRBV6-6 and TRBJ2-7; 10 nucleotides line up with TRBD2. This CDR3 has 14 amino acids. Trimming at V came to 7 bases and at J to 0 bases, leaving 3 bases not matched to a gene. The V gene's germline CDR1 is MNHNY and CDR2 SVGAGI (reference sequence). The CDR3 reads CASNPSGSSYEQYF. The CDR3 DNA reads TGTGCCAGCAATCCTAGCGGGAGCTCCTACGAGCAGTACTTC.

The chain couples TRBV4-2 to TRBJ2-1, with D possibly TRBD2 on 6 matching bases. The CDR3 length is 20 residues. The V gene lost 0 bases and the J gene lost 7 bases, with 28 bases spanning the gap. Germline V gene sequence: CDR1 LGHNA, CDR2 YNFKEQ. This CDR3 is CASSQDLAILGRSEGNEQFF. In DNA form, the CDR3 reads TGTGCCAGCAGCCAAGATCTCGCGATACTCGGGAGATCCGAGGGGAATGAGCAGTTCTTC.

The V and J genes are TRBV6-5 and TRBJ2-7; D possibly corresponds to TRBD2 (6 bases). The ends were cut back, 6 bases at V and 2 bases at J, with 8 bases in the middle. CDR1 is MNHEY and CDR2 is SVGAGI in the germline V gene. This CDR3 comprises 12 residues. The CDR3 sequence is CASREGTYEQYF. As DNA, the CDR3 is TGTGCCAGCAGGGAGGGGACCTACGAGCAGTACTTC.

The chain is built from TRBV29-1 and TRBJ2-3; D is unclear. CDR1 is SQVTM, CDR2 ANQGSEA, per germline. Trimming left V 2 bases short and J 4 bases short, with 7 bases between. This CDR3 contains 12 residues. The CDR3 region is CSVETQSDTQYF. CDR3 in DNA: TGCAGCGTTGAAACGCAGTCAGATACGCAGTATTTT.

The rearrangement links TRBV7-6 to TRBJ1-4; the match to TRBD1 covers 9 bases. This CDR3 is 15 amino acids long. CDR1 is SGHVS, CDR2 FNYEAQ, per germline. Trimming removed 5 bases from V and 7 bases from J; junction bases left unmatched: 8. The CDR3 sequence: CASSPWTGESEKLFF. The CDR3 DNA sequence: TGTGCCAGCAGCCCCTGGACAGGGGAGAGTGAAAAACTGTTTTTT.

This sequence joins TRBV6-6 and TRBJ1-1; unclear D gene. This CDR3 comprises 13 residues. Germline values: CDR1 MNHNY, CDR2 SVGAGI (reference sequence). V was shortened by 8 bases and J by 4 bases, with 14 bases between the two germline ends. The CDR3 nucleotides read TGTGCCAGCTCCCTATCAGGTGCCACTGAAGCTTTCTTT. Translated: CASSLSGATEAFF.

This chain links TRBV28 with TRBJ1-2, with no clear D. The CDR3 consists of 12 residues. Trimming removed 5 bases from V and 2 bases from J, with 6 bases in between. CDR1 is MDHEN, CDR2 SYDVKM, per germline. The CDR3 region is CASSVRNYGYTF. For the CDR3, the DNA is TGTGCCAGCAGTGTTCGGAACTATGGCTACACCTTC.

The gene calls are TRBV12-5 and TRBJ2-7; D is possibly TRBD1 (6 bases). Trimming took 2 bases from V and 7 from J, leaving 12 bases between them. CDR3 length: 13 residues. Germline CDR1 is LGHNT and CDR2 is FRNRAP. CDR3 nucleotide sequence: TGTGCTAGTGGTTTGATAACAGGGCAAGAGCAGTACTTC. This sequence encodes CASGLITGQEQYF.

The V and J genes are TRBV6-5 and TRBJ2-7; 7 bases fit TRBD1. Per germline, CDR1 MNHEY and CDR2 SVGAGI. With 7 bases clipped from V and 2 bases from J, the junction kept 8 bases outside the gene matches. The CDR3 extends over 14 amino acids. The CDR3 region has the DNA TGTGCCAGCAAGTGGGACAGAGTTACCTACGAGCAGTACTTC. It encodes CASKWDRVTYEQYF.

V is TRBV27 and J is TRBJ1-4, with D tentatively TRBD1 (5 bases). Between the trimmed V and J ends, which lost 2 bases and 1 base, there was a span of 23 bases. CDR3 length: 20 amino acids. Germline V lookup: CDR1 MNHEY, CDR2 SMNVEV (reference sequence). CDR3 sequence: CASSLRFWPRHTGTNEKLFF. The DNA for the CDR3 is TGTGCCAGCAGTTTACGCTTTTGGCCGAGGCACACAGGAACTAATGAAAAACTGTTTTTT.